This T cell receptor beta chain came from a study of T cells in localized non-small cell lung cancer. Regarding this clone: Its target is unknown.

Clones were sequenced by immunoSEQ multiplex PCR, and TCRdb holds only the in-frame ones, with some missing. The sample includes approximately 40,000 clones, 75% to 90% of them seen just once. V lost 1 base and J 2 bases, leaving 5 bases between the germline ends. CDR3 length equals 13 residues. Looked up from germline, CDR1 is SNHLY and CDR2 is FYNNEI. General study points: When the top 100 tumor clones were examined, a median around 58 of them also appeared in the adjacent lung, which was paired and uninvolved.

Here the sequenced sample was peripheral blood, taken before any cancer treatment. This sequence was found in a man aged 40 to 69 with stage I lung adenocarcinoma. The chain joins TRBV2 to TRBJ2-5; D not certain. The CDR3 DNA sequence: TGTGCCAGCAGTGAAGGTAGACAAGAGACCCAGTACTTC. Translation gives CASSEGRQETQYF. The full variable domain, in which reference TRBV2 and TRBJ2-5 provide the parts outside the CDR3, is EPEVTQTPSHQVTQMGQEVILRCVPISNHLYFYWYRQILGQKVEFLVSFYNNEISEKSEIFDDQFSVERPDGSNFTLKIRSTKLEDSAMYFCASSEGRQETQYFGPGTRLLVL.